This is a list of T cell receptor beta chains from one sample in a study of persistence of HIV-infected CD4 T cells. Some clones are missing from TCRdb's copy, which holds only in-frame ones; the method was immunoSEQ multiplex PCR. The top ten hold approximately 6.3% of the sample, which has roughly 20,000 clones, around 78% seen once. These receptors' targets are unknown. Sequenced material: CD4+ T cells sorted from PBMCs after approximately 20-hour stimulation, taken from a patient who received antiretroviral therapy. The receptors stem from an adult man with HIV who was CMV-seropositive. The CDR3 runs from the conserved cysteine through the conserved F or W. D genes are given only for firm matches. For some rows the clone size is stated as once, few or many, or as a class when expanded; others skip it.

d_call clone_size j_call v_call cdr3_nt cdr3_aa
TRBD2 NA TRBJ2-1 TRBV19 TGTGCCAGTAGTTTGGGACTAGCGGATGAGCAGTTCTTC CASSLGLADEQFF
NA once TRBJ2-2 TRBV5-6 TGTGCCAGCAGCTTACTGAGACCGAGCACCGGGGAGCTGTTTTTT CASSLLRPSTGELFF
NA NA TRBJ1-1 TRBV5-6 TGTGCCAGCAGCTTGGTTGACAGACTAAACACTGAAGCTTTCTTT CASSLVDRLNTEAFF
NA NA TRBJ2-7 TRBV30 TGTGCCTGGAGTCTAGGACAGTACGTCTACGAGCAGTACTTC CAWSLGQYVYEQYF
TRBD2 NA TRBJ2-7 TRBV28 TGTGCCAGCAGTTTTCCGACTAGCGGGGGAAGCTCCTACGAGCAGTACTTC CASSFPTSGGSSYEQYF
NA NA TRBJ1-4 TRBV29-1 TGCAGCGTCCTCAGGGATTTGGATGAAAAACTGTTTTTT CSVLRDLDEKLFF
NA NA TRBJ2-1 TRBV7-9 TGTGCCAGCAGCCAAATTAGCGTATTAATGTATGAGCAGTTCTTC CASSQISVLMYEQFF
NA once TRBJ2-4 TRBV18 TGTGCCAGCTCCCGGGACACCGCGGCCAAAAACATTCAGTACTTC CASSRDTAAKNIQYF
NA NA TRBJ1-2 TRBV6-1 TGTGCCAGCAGTGAAGCGCTTGCTTCGGCAGACTATGGCTACACCTTC CASSEALASADYGYTF
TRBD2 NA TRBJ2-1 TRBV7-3 TGTGCCAGCAGCTTAGGGAGGGACAATGAGCAGTTCTTC CASSLGRDNEQFF
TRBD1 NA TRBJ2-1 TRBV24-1 TGTGCCACCAGTGACCCCGGGACAGGGGATCTCGGTGAGCAGTTCTTC CATSDPGTGDLGEQFF
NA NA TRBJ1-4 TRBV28 TGTGCCAGCAGTTTATGGGCAGGGGAGGCAACTAATGAAAAACTGTTTTTT CASSLWAGEATNEKLFF
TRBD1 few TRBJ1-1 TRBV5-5 TGTGCCAGCAGTCGTGACAGGGTTCAGAACACTGAAGCTTTCTTT CASSRDRVQNTEAFF
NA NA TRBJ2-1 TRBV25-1 TGTGCCAGCAGTAGGCCCGCGAGCTCCTACAATGAGCAGTTCTTC CASSRPASSYNEQFF
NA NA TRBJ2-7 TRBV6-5 TGTGCCAGCAGTTACTCGAGTACATCACCAACTCGGGAGCAGTACTTC CASSYSSTSPTREQYF
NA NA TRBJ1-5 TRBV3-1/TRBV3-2 TGTGCCAGCAGCCGAGGAGGACAGCATCAGCCCCAGCATTTT CASSRGGQHQPQHF
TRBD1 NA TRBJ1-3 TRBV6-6 TGTGCCAGCAGTCCTCAGAGGGGACAGGGGGTTGGAAACACCATATATTTT CASSPQRGQGVGNTIYF
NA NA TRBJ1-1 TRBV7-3 TGTGCCAGCAGCTTAGTGGCAGGGACTACCCCTGAAGCTTTCTTT CASSLVAGTTPEAFF
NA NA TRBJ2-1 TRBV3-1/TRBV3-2 TGTGCCAGCAGCCAAAAGGGCGTCTCCTACAATGAGCAGTTCTTC CASSQKGVSYNEQFF
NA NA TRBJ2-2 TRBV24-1 TGTGCCACCAATACAGGGATAGGGACCGGGGAGCTGTTTTTT CATNTGIGTGELFF